The rows below give T cell receptor beta chains drawn from one sample of a study of blood T cell repertoires in COVID-19. The protocol was immunoSEQ multiplex PCR, while the TCRdb copy is restricted to in-frame clones and leaves out a portion. The sample has some 490,000 clones; approximately 86% are singletons. The sequencing sample was made of PBMCs or T cells enriched from blood (not recorded which). The source of these receptors is a woman in her fifties or sixties who had recovered from COVID-19. The conserved cysteine and the conserved F or W are not part of the CDR3 here. Each record gives: J gene, D gene, V gene, CDR3 protein. The D gene is left open where the match is weak.

TRBJ1-6 NA TRBV7-2 ASSSRRRESPLH
TRBJ2-2 NA TRBV6-5 ASSPSLGDTGELF
TRBJ1-2 NA TRBV3-1/TRBV3-2 ASSQENGVTGYT
TRBJ1-4 TRBD1 TRBV9 ASSVGGQKNEKLF
TRBJ1-5 TRBD1 TRBV27 ASGQGSNQPQH
TRBJ2-2 TRBD1 TRBV3-1/TRBV3-2 ASSQTGLNTGELF
TRBJ2-3 NA TRBV5-5 ASSPQDTQY
TRBJ1-1 NA TRBV6-6 ASSLPTVWSTEAF
TRBJ1-5 NA TRBV11-2 ASSSDGGRQPQH
TRBJ2-3 TRBD2 TRBV7-2 ASSLSGGRTDTQY